This T cell receptor beta chain was sequenced during a study of blood T cells in healthy people across ages. Germline V lookup: CDR1 DFQATT, CDR2 SNEGSKA (reference sequence). This CDR3 is 17 amino acids long. V gave up 3 bases and J gave up 0 bases; unmatched junction bases: 10. Then a second PCR, running roughly 7 to 11 cycles, was carried out with a sample-barcoded 5' primer and a J-beta primer mix. Each cDNA molecule, via a template-switch adaptor with 12 random nucleotides, was tagged. MiXCR was run by TCRdb on the 5' RACE reads, yielding one entry per CDR3 protein. This sample has 600,000 to 900,000 distinct CDR3 sequences, with roughly 25% found just once. The same data also contributed to another study, on T cells of mothers and their children.

V and J are TRBV20-1 and TRBJ1-3, with TRBD1 identical over 8 bases. Sequences were obtained from blood. This sequence was found in a boy aged 5-17 years in good health. CDR3 in DNA: TGCAGTGCTAGGCTCCTTGGACAGGGAAACTCTGGAAACACCATATATTTT. Its translation: CSARLLGQGNSGNTIYF.